The 9 T cell receptor beta chains below come from one sample, sequenced in a study of neurological immune-mediated disorders (dated by TCRdb to about 2019). The protocol used for the library was 5' RACE. For sequencing, an Illumina HiSeq 2500 was employed. TCRdb itself trimmed the public reads at Q25 with fastp, ran MiXCR and retained productive beta chains. Rows with one shared CDR3 protein collapse into an entry with the most common genes and DNA. For this sample the table gives 53,000 or so distinct CDR3 sequences, of which approximately 9.2% were detected only once. Together, the top ten hold under 2.5% of the sample. The time point tag for this specimen amounts to: longitudinal time-point 3. The sample taken for sequencing was PBMCs. The source of these receptors is a woman between 35 and 50 years old in good health.

This clonotype occurred many times. This chain connects TRBV6-6 to TRBJ1-2, with TRBD1 as a possible D gene (5 bases). CDR1 is MNHNY and CDR2 is SVGAGI in the germline V gene (reference sequence). This CDR3 region has 14 residues. Trimming left V 6 bases short and J 7 bases short, with 18 bases between. This chain's CDR3 is CASRRDGRGAGYTF. The CDR3, as DNA: TGTGCCAGCAGAAGGGACGGTCGGGGTGCTGGCTACACCTTC.

Ten or more counts support this clonotype. The chain joins TRBV10-3 to TRBJ2-1, with TRBD2 matching over 8 bases. Looked up from germline, CDR1 is ENHRY and CDR2 is SYGVKD. The CDR3 consists of 13 residues. The ends lost 0 bases at V and 12 bases at J; junction bases unmatched: 4. CDR3 in amino acids: CAISESREARQFF. The DNA of the CDR3 is TGTGCCATCAGTGAGTCGCGGGAGGCGCGGCAGTTCTTC.

This clonotype was seen at least ten times. The gene calls are TRBV12-3 or TRBV12-4 and TRBJ2-1; D may be TRBD1 (6 bases). V was shortened by 2 bases and J by 3 bases, with 17 bases between the two germline ends. The CDR3 is 17 amino acids. The CDR3 DNA reads TGTGCCAGCAGTTTAAGTAGTTGGGGCAGGGGCTACAATGAGCAGTTCTTC. As protein: CASSLSSWGRGYNEQFF.

The sample holds many counts of this clonotype. The CDR3 DNA reads TGCAGTGCTCCGGGGACAGGGTGGGACGAGCAGTACTTC. The encoded protein is CSAPGTGWDEQYF. The V call is TRBV20-1, the J call TRBJ2-7; 9 nucleotides match TRBD1. CDR3 length equals 13 residues. The ends lost 5 bases at V and 5 bases at J; junction bases unmatched: 7. Germline CDR1 and CDR2: DFQATT and SNEGSKA (reference sequence).

This clonotype has at least ten counts. CDR3 coding DNA: TGTGCCAGCAGTTGGGGGACCTCGAACACCGGGGAGCTGTTTTTT. Translating gives CASSWGTSNTGELFF. The V and J genes are TRBV6-2 or TRBV6-3 and TRBJ2-2; D tentatively fits TRBD1 or TRBD2 (5 bases each). Germline CDR1 is MNHEY and CDR2 is SVGEGT. Deletions cut 4 bases from V and 0 bases from J, with 9 bases between. This CDR3 is 15 amino acids long.

This clonotype was counted many times. This rearrangement joins TRBV12-3 or TRBV12-4 to TRBJ1-2; no definite D call. This CDR3 comprises 12 residues. V lost 6 bases to trimming and J lost 6 bases, with 11 bases between them. This chain's CDR3 is CASRIQANGYTF. In nucleotides, the CDR3 is TGTGCCAGCAGGATTCAGGCAAATGGCTACACCTTC.

This clonotype was seen at least ten times. The V gene is TRBV5-1, the J gene TRBJ2-5, with D maybe TRBD1 (5 bases). Looked up from germline, CDR1 is SGHRS and CDR2 is YFSETQ. This CDR3 region has 14 residues. The germline V and J ends were trimmed by 2 bases and 0 bases, with 8 bases remaining between them. The CDR3 protein is CASSFKDNQETQYF. CDR3 nucleotide sequence: TGCGCCAGCAGCTTTAAGGACAACCAAGAGACCCAGTACTTC.

This clonotype was seen many times. The V and J genes are TRBV6-5 and TRBJ2-6; D is ambiguous. CDR1 and CDR2 from the germline V gene are MNHEY and SVGAGI. V gave up 0 bases and J gave up 0 bases, with 6 bases separating them. The CDR3 covers 16 residues. CDR3 sequence (DNA): TGTGCCAGCAGTTACTCCGGACGCTCTGGGGCCAACGTCCTGACTTTC. It codes for CASSYSGRSGANVLTF.

This clonotype has a count of ten or more. This chain uses TRBV5-6 with TRBJ1-6; D is undetermined. With 4 bases removed from V and 6 bases from J, the gap between germline ends came to 11 bases. Germline V lookup: CDR1 SGHDT, CDR2 YYEEEE. The CDR3 sequence is 14 residues long. The CDR3 loop reads CASSDREINSPLHF. The CDR3 nucleotides read TGTGCCAGCAGCGACCGGGAAATTAATTCACCCCTCCACTTT.